Presented here are 26 T cell receptor beta chains from one specimen sequenced in a study of regulatory dendritic cells for organ transplantation. Only in-frame clones appear in the TCRdb table, and some are missing; sequencing was by immunoSEQ multiplex PCR. There are around 30,000 clones in the sample; about 80% occur only once, and 2.2% lies in the top ten. The specimen sequenced was memory CD4+ T cells from blood. Subset: CD45RO+ memory T cells. Receptors originate from a human donor in good health.

V gene TRBV6-1 combines with J gene TRBJ2-7, with 7 bases that match TRBD2. This CDR3 is built from 15 residues. With 3 bases clipped from V and 6 bases from J, the junction kept 11 bases outside the gene matches. Germline V gene sequence: CDR1 MNHNS, CDR2 SASEGT. The DNA for the CDR3 is TGTGCCAGCAGTGACCCGGGACTATCTCTCATCGAGCAGTACTTC. It yields the protein CASSDPGLSLIEQYF.

The CDR3 spells CAWSRYEQFF. The CDR3 region has the DNA TGTGCCTGGAGTCGGTATGAGCAGTTCTTC. The V gene is TRBV30, the J gene TRBJ2-1; D gene ambiguous. The CDR3 length is 10 residues. Germline V gene data show CDR1 as GTSNPN and CDR2 as SVGIG (reference sequence). V was shortened by 2 bases and J by 8 bases, with 4 bases between the two germline ends.

The rearrangement joins TRBV18 to TRBJ2-1; D possibly corresponds to TRBD1 (9 bases). This CDR3 has 22 amino acids. Germline CDR1 reads KGHSH; CDR2 reads LQKENI. V gave up 3 bases and J gave up 3 bases, with 33 bases separating them. In nucleotides, the CDR3 is TGTGCCAGCTCACCGGGAACGGGGACAGGGAATCCCACTAGCGGATTCTACAATGAGCAGTTCTTC. Its translation is CASSPGTGTGNPTSGFYNEQFF.

This chain joins TRBV6-6 and TRBJ1-4; D is ambiguous. The germline V gene has CDR1 MNHNY and CDR2 SVGAGI (reference sequence). V lost 6 bases, J lost 3 bases, and 14 bases lay in between. CDR3 length equals 15 residues. The CDR3 DNA reads as TGTGCCAGCAGCGCGCCCTCAGGTCCTAATGAAAAACTGTTTTTT. Translated: CASSAPSGPNEKLFF.

The rearrangement joins TRBV7-2 to TRBJ2-7; 10 bases are shared with TRBD2. The germline V gene has CDR1 SGHTA and CDR2 FQGNSA. This CDR3 has 14 amino acids. V lost 8 bases to trimming and J lost 6 bases; unmatched junction nucleotides: 10. CDR3: CASSPTSGTGEQYF. The CDR3 nucleotides are TGTGCCAGCTCACCTACTAGCGGGACGGGCGAGCAGTACTTC.

V and J are TRBV5-1 and TRBJ2-3, with TRBD2 matching 12 bases. The germline CDR1 and CDR2 sequences are SGHRS and YFSETQ. CDR3 length equals 17 residues. Unmatched junction bases numbered 6, after V lost 2 bases and J lost 2 bases. The chain's CDR3 is CASSLKTSGSPTDTQYF. In nucleotides, the CDR3 is TGCGCCAGCAGCTTAAAGACTAGCGGGAGTCCCACAGATACGCAGTATTTT.

This chain uses TRBV15 with TRBJ1-3; D possibly corresponds to TRBD1 (5 bases). The V gene's germline CDR1 is LNHNV and CDR2 YYDKDF (reference sequence). The CDR3 extends over 14 amino acids. Trimming left V 3 bases short and J 0 bases short, with 6 bases between. CDR3 region: CATSRGDSGNTIYF. The CDR3 DNA reads as TGTGCCACCAGCAGGGGGGACTCTGGAAACACCATATATTTT.

The rearrangement links TRBV6-1 to TRBJ2-3; 7 nucleotides align to TRBD2. The V and J ends lost 1 base and 4 bases, in that order; junction bases with no gene match: 8. The CDR3 runs 16 residues. The germline gives CDR1 MNHNS, CDR2 SASEGT. The CDR3 DNA reads TGTGCCAGCAGTGAAGGTTCTGGCGGGGGTGCAGATACGCAGTATTTT. Its protein is CASSEGSGGGADTQYF.

The V gene is TRBV28, the J gene TRBJ2-5, with D uncertain. Trimming removed 5 bases from V and 5 bases from J, with 9 bases in between. Germline CDR1 reads MDHEN; CDR2 reads SYDVKM. This CDR3 region has 12 residues. This chain's CDR3 is CASSALWETQYF. For the CDR3, the DNA is TGTGCCAGCAGTGCCTTGTGGGAGACCCAGTACTTC. Complete variable domain (other parts from reference TRBV28 and TRBJ2-5): DVKVTQSSRYLVKRTGEKVFLECVQDMDHENMFWYRQDPGLGLRLIYFSYDVKMKEKGDIPEGYSVSREKKERFSLILESASTNQTSMYLCASSALWETQYFGPGTRLLVL.

The V gene is TRBV28, the J gene TRBJ1-1; 9 nucleotides align to TRBD1. Trimming took 6 bases from V and 6 from J; bases not matched to a gene: 14. The CDR3 extends over 16 amino acids. CDR1 is MDHEN, CDR2 SYDVKM, per germline. In nucleotides, the CDR3 is TGTGCCAGCAGACCCGGGACAGGGAGGGTTGGCGCTGAAGCTTTCTTT. It codes for CASRPGTGRVGAEAFF.

The chain has TRBV5-1 and TRBJ1-5; TRBD1 matches at 8 bases. With 6 bases clipped from V and 5 bases from J, the junction kept 7 bases outside the gene matches. CDR3 length: 14 residues. Germline CDR1 reads SGHRS; CDR2 reads YFSETQ. CDR3 sequence: CASTKTGGDQPQHF. In DNA form, the CDR3 reads TGCGCCAGCACCAAAACAGGGGGGGATCAGCCCCAGCATTTT. Full variable domain (outside the CDR3, taken from reference TRBV5-1 and TRBJ1-5): KAGVTQTPRYLIKTRGQQVTLSCSPISGHRSVSWYQQTPGQGLQFLFEYFSETQRNKGNFPGRFSGRQFSNSRSEMNVSTLELGDSALYLCASTKTGGDQPQHFGDGTRLSIL.

This chain uses TRBV11-3 with TRBJ2-2; no clear D. V shed 4 bases and J shed 0 bases, with 9 bases lying between them. This CDR3 contains 15 residues. Germline V gene lookup returns CDR1 SGHNT and CDR2 YENEEA. CDR3 nucleotides: TGTGCCAGCAGCTCAAGAGGAACGAACACCGGGGAGCTGTTTTTT. Amino acids: CASSSRGTNTGELFF.

The CDR3 sequence is CASSPTGPQSGYTF. The CDR3 DNA follows: TGCGCCAGCAGCCCGACAGGACCCCAAAGTGGCTACACCTTC. The rearrangement joins TRBV10-2 to TRBJ1-2; maybe TRBD1 (6 bases). Trimming pared 6 bases from V and 7 bases from J, leaving 18 bases between. This CDR3 has 14 amino acids. The germline V gene has CDR1 WSHSY and CDR2 SAAADI.

The J gene is TRBJ2-7, the V gene TRBV2; 9 nucleotides agree with TRBD1. The ends lost 6 bases at V and 6 bases at J; junction bases unmatched: 6. This CDR3 region has 13 residues. The germline gives CDR1 SNHLY, CDR2 FYNNEI. The CDR3 coding sequence is TGTGCCAGCAGCAGGACAGGGGTTTTCGAGCAGTACTTC. Encoded protein: CASSRTGVFEQYF.

V gene TRBV7-2 combines with J gene TRBJ2-7; TRBD2 agrees at 8 bases. Germline CDR1 and CDR2: SGHTA and FQGNSA. V was pared by 1 base and J by 4 bases, with 9 bases of the junction left unmatched. This CDR3 is 16 amino acids long. CDR3 in DNA: TGTGCCAGCAGCTTAGGGGGGACTAGACGTAGGTACGAGCAGTACTTC. Translating it yields CASSLGGTRRRYEQYF.

This clone is termed medium-sized. The chain uses TRBV18 and TRBJ1-1; 8 bases agree with TRBD1. Germline-derived CDR1 and CDR2 are KGHSH and LQKENI. The CDR3 sequence is 15 residues long. V gave up 5 bases and J gave up 0 bases; unmatched junction bases: 5. The CDR3 sequence: CASSFGQGMNTEAFF. In DNA form, the CDR3 reads TGTGCCAGCTCATTCGGACAGGGCATGAACACTGAAGCTTTCTTT.

The chain uses TRBV18 and TRBJ1-1; D may be TRBD1 (5 bases). Germline lookup yields CDR1 KGHSH and CDR2 LQKENI. V lost 2 bases, J lost 1 base, and 14 bases lay in between. The CDR3 spans 16 residues. CDR3 residues: CASSPESRGWNTEAFF. CDR3 nucleotide sequence: TGTGCCAGCTCACCAGAGTCTCGGGGGTGGAACACTGAAGCTTTCTTT. The full variable domain, its missing parts supplied by reference TRBV18 and TRBJ1-1, is NAGVMQNPRHLVRRRGQEARLRCSPMKGHSHVYWYRQLPEEGLKFMVYLQKENIIDESGMPKERFSAEFPKEGPSILRIQQVVRGDSAAYFCASSPESRGWNTEAFFGQGTRLTVV.

V and J are TRBV21-1 and TRBJ2-7; the D call in the table, TRBD1, was not verified against the DNA. TRBV21-1 is given as a pseudogene. CDR3 length: 14 amino acids. CDR3 sequence: CASAPQGGPYEQYF. As DNA, the CDR3 is TGTGCCAGCGCCCCACAGGGGGGCCCCTACGAGCAGTACTTC.

V usage is TRBV7-2 and J usage is TRBJ2-5; TRBD2 might be the D (6 bases). Looked up from germline, CDR1 is SGHTA and CDR2 is FQGNSA. The CDR3 has 13 residues. V dropped 6 bases and J dropped 0 bases, with 8 bases sitting between them. CDR3 bases: TGTGCCAGCAGGCGGGACTACCAAGAGACCCAGTACTTC. Its protein is CASRRDYQETQYF.

The chain links TRBV5-1 to TRBJ2-4, with a tentative D call TRBD2 (6 bases). Germline V gene data show CDR1 as SGHRS and CDR2 as YFSETQ. V was pared by 9 bases and J by 9 bases, with 16 bases between. CDR3 length equals 12 residues. This CDR3 reads CATLTSAPIQYF. CDR3 in DNA: TGCGCCACCCTGACTAGTGCCCCCATTCAGTACTTC.

The chain employs TRBV27 and TRBJ2-7; 12 nucleotides match TRBD2. The CDR3 length is 15 residues. Trimming at V came to 6 bases and at J to 4 bases, leaving 7 bases not matched to a gene. Germline lookup yields CDR1 MNHEY and CDR2 SMNVEV (reference sequence). CDR3 DNA: TGTGCCAGCAGCCGCCACCTAGCGGGAGGGTACGAGCAGTACTTC. Translating it yields CASSRHLAGGYEQYF.

The gene calls are TRBV6-6 and TRBJ1-1, with TRBD1 as a possible D gene (6 bases). The germline gives CDR1 MNHNY, CDR2 SVGAGI (reference sequence). With 4 bases removed from V and 3 bases from J, the gap between germline ends came to 12 bases. The CDR3 is made up of 14 amino acids. The CDR3 coding sequence is TGTGCCAGCAGTTCCCGGGACACTCACACTGAAGCTTTCTTT. Amino acids: CASSSRDTHTEAFF.

The gene calls are TRBV30 and TRBJ1-1, with TRBD1 matching 11 bases. Trimming cost V 4 bases and J 6 bases; bases outside gene matches: 16. The CDR3 sequence is 17 residues long. Per the germline V gene, CDR1 is GTSNPN and CDR2 is SVGIG (reference sequence). In DNA form, the CDR3 reads TGTGCCTGGAAGGACAGGGGGCAACAATTCGCGCGCGCTGAAGCTTTCTTT. Amino acids: CAWKDRGQQFARAEAFF.

The chain couples TRBV19 to TRBJ2-3, with 14 positions matching TRBD2. CDR1 is LNHDA and CDR2 is SQIVND in the germline V gene (reference sequence). The V gene end was trimmed by 6 bases and the J gene end by 5 bases; junction bases not matched to a gene: 4. The CDR3 spans 15 residues. The CDR3 loop is CASRGLAGVIDTQYF. The DNA for the CDR3 is TGTGCCAGTAGGGGACTAGCGGGAGTGATAGATACGCAGTATTTT.

The V and J genes are TRBV30 and TRBJ2-2; TRBD1 agrees at 7 bases. This CDR3 comprises 14 residues. The germline V gene encodes CDR1 GTSNPN and CDR2 SVGIG (reference sequence). Unmatched junction bases numbered 6, after V lost 3 bases and J lost 5 bases. The CDR3: CAWSGDSWTGELFF. The CDR3 coding sequence is TGTGCCTGGAGCGGGGACAGTTGGACCGGGGAGCTGTTTTTT.

This rearrangement joins TRBV6-1 to TRBJ1-2; D remains unclear. V was cut by 6 bases and J by 2 bases, with 13 bases left in between. The CDR3 has 14 amino acids. Germline CDR1 reads MNHNS; CDR2 reads SASEGT. The CDR3 is CASRRAPQNYGYTF. As DNA, the CDR3 is TGTGCCAGCAGGAGGGCGCCCCAGAACTATGGCTACACCTTC.